This T cell receptor beta chain was captured by sequencing in a study of blood T cell repertoires in COVID-19. Background on the study: Some COVID-19 samples were acute and others convalescent; all came from the United States, Italy and Spain. T cells, B-cell-depleted T cells, or PBMCs supplied cDNA or gDNA.

Germline values: CDR1 KGHSH, CDR2 LQKENI. CDR3 size: 14 residues. Trimming removed 2 bases from V and 4 bases from J; junction bases left unmatched: 1. Profiling relied on immunoSEQ multiplex PCR, and the TCRdb table lists in-frame clones only, not all of them. The table includes 100,000 to 120,000 clones, 70% to 90% detected once. The sequencing input was peripheral blood. The TCR sequence derives from a human donor in a cohort sampled during active COVID-19. The J gene is TRBJ1-1, the V gene TRBV18; TRBD1 agrees at 10 bases. The CDR3 here is CASSPGTGATEAFF. The CDR3 nucleotides are TGTGCCAGCTCACCAGGGACAGGGGCCACTGAAGCTTTCTTT.